Shown below are 28 T cell receptor beta chains from a single sample sequenced in a study of memory CD4+ T cells and cytomegalovirus serostatus. The data were produced by immunoSEQ multiplex PCR, yet TCRdb's version contains in-frame clones alone and is incomplete. The sample consists of some 87,000 clones, approximately 80% of them appearing once. Single viable CD3+CD4+CD8-CD45RO+ cells were sorted as the memory CD4+ T cells. Material for sequencing was memory CD4+ T cells from blood. The receptors stem from an adult in good health and CMV-seropositive.

The CDR3 DNA follows: TGTGCCAGCAGCGGAATAACAGGCTTCGAGCAGTACTTC. Translation gives CASSGITGFEQYF. This sequence joins TRBV7-6 and TRBJ2-7; a possible D gene is TRBD1 (5 bases). The CDR3 loop spans 13 amino acids. Germline V gene sequence: CDR1 SGHVS, CDR2 FNYEAQ. V lost 5 bases and J 6 bases, leaving 14 bases between the germline ends. Complete variable domain (other parts from reference TRBV7-6 and TRBJ2-7): GAGVSQSPRYKVTKRGQDVALRCDPISGHVSLYWYRQALGQGPEFLTYFNYEAQQDKSGLPNDRFSAERPEGSISTLTIQRTEQRDSAMYRCASSGITGFEQYFGPGTRLTVT.

The V and J genes are TRBV28 and TRBJ1-1, with 7 bases aligning to TRBD1. The CDR3 totals 15 residues. Per the germline V gene, CDR1 is MDHEN and CDR2 is SYDVKM. V dropped 5 bases and J dropped 0; count of bases not matched to a gene: 6. CDR3 protein: CASSPGGRMNTEAFF. DNA for the CDR3: TGTGCCAGCAGTCCAGGGGGAAGGATGAACACTGAAGCTTTCTTT.

The rearrangement links TRBV28 to TRBJ2-4; 7 nucleotides line up with TRBD1. The junction had 9 bases not matched to a gene; V was cut back by 6 bases and J by 7 bases. CDR3 length: 14 amino acids. Germline values: CDR1 MDHEN, CDR2 SYDVKM. In DNA, the CDR3 is TGTGCCAGCAGCGTTACCCAACAGGGGAACATTCAGTACTTC. Residues: CASSVTQQGNIQYF.

CDR3 bases: TGTGCCAGCAGTGCCTCGGGGTTTAATGAAAAACTGTTTTTT. Its protein product is CASSASGFNEKLFF. J is TRBJ1-4 and V is TRBV6-5; D is uncertain. V lost 5 bases and J 4 bases, leaving 11 bases between the germline ends. The CDR3 spans 14 residues. The germline V gene has CDR1 MNHEY and CDR2 SVGAGI.

CDR3 sequence: CASSREYGLAGRNIQYF. For the CDR3, the DNA is TGCGCCAGCAGCCGAGAGTATGGACTAGCGGGACGGAACATTCAGTACTTC. The genes are TRBV4-3 and TRBJ2-4; the match to TRBD2 covers 12 bases. V trimming: 4 bases; J trimming: 7 bases; junction bases outside the gene matches: 11. CDR1 LGHNA and CDR2 YSLEER come from the germline V gene. CDR3 length equals 17 residues.

In its sample, this clone was seen once. The genes are TRBV7-3 and TRBJ1-2, with TRBD1 as a possible D gene (6 bases). The V gene's germline CDR1 is SGHTA and CDR2 FQGTGA. V gave up 5 bases and J gave up 1 base, with 14 bases separating them. The CDR3 extends over 15 amino acids. The CDR3, as DNA: TGTGCCAGCAGCGTGGGGGGCAGTATTAACTATGGCTACACCTTC. Its translation: CASSVGGSINYGYTF. The full variable domain, completed using reference TRBV7-3 and TRBJ1-2, is GAGVSQTPSNKVTEKGKYVELRCDPISGHTALYWYRQSLGQGPEFLIYFQGTGAADDSGLPNDRFFAVRPEGSVSTLKIQRTERGDSAVYLCASSVGGSINYGYTFGSGTRLTVV.

V usage is TRBV27 and J usage is TRBJ1-1; possible D gene TRBD1, 5 bases. The CDR3 has 13 residues. Deletions cut 8 bases from V and 1 base from J, with 11 bases between. The germline V gene has CDR1 MNHEY and CDR2 SMNVEV (reference sequence). CDR3 in amino acids: CASYRGGNTEAFF. CDR3 nucleotides: TGTGCCAGCTACCGGGGGGGGAACACTGAAGCTTTCTTT.

This clone came up a few times. V is TRBV5-5 and J is TRBJ1-2; weak D call: TRBD1 (6 bases). CDR3 length: 17 amino acids. The germline CDR1 and CDR2 sequences are SGHKS and YYEKEE (reference sequence). V lost 1 base to trimming and J lost 4 bases, with 20 bases between them. CDR3 coding DNA: TGTGCCAGCAGCTTGATCTCTGGGGGCGCCGGGAGCTATGGCTACACCTTC. Translation: CASSLISGGAGSYGYTF.

The chain links TRBV2 to TRBJ2-3; no clear D gene. Germline V gene sequence: CDR1 SNHLY, CDR2 FYNNEI. V was cut by 3 bases and J by 5 bases, with 6 bases left in between. The CDR3 loop spans 12 amino acids. CDR3 nucleotide sequence: TGTGCCAGCAGTGACAGTGGAGATACGCAGTATTTT. Translating it yields CASSDSGDTQYF.

The chain recombines TRBV7-6 with TRBJ1-3, with no clear D. The CDR3 covers 17 residues. The V gene lost 1 base and the J gene lost 0 bases, with 13 bases spanning the gap. The V gene's germline CDR1 is SGHVS and CDR2 FNYEAQ. The CDR3: CASSLVARVGSGNTIYF. The CDR3 region has the DNA TGTGCCAGCAGCTTAGTCGCTCGGGTGGGCTCTGGAAACACCATATATTTT.

With regard to this clone: The junction departs from the called germline gene at one end, perhaps through a read error. J is TRBJ2-7 and V is TRBV4-1, with 7 bases lining up with TRBD2. CDR1 is MGHRA, CDR2 YSYEKL, per germline. CDR3 size: 13 residues. The CDR3 region has the DNA TGCGCCAGCAGCCAAGATCTGGGACTACCCCCGGACTTC. It translates to CASSQDLGLPPDF.

This chain links TRBV6-6 with TRBJ2-3, with 8 bases aligning to TRBD2. With 6 bases clipped from V and 2 bases from J, the junction kept 7 bases outside the gene matches. The V gene's germline CDR1 is MNHNY and CDR2 SVGAGI (reference sequence). The CDR3 spans 15 residues. CDR3 sequence reads: CASSATSAFTDTQYF. The DNA for the CDR3 is TGTGCCAGCAGCGCGACTAGCGCCTTCACAGATACGCAGTATTTT.

A remark on this clone: Other DNA sequences in this specimen translate into the identical CDR3. The chain links TRBV15 to TRBJ1-1; D not resolved. Germline V gene sequence: CDR1 LNHNV, CDR2 YYDKDF (reference sequence). This CDR3 contains 13 residues. Trimming took 0 bases from V and 5 from J, leaving 7 bases between them. This CDR3 reads CATSRDRGTEAFF. The CDR3 DNA sequence: TGTGCCACCAGCAGAGATCGCGGGACTGAAGCTTTCTTT.

This chain connects TRBV7-9 to TRBJ1-1, with D uncertain. The CDR3 loop spans 12 amino acids. V was pared by 6 bases and J by 3 bases, with 8 bases between. The germline CDR1 and CDR2 sequences are SEHNR and FQNEAQ (reference sequence). CDR3 protein: CASSKRDTEAFF. CDR3 in DNA: TGTGCCAGCAGTAAGCGGGACACTGAAGCTTTCTTT. The entire variable domain, with the rest obtained from reference TRBV7-9 and TRBJ1-1, is as follows: DTGVSQNPRHKITKRGQNVTFRCDPISEHNRLYWYRQTLGQGPEFLTYFQNEAQLEKSRLLSDRFSAERPKGSFSTLEIQRTEQGDSAMYLCASSKRDTEAFFGQGTRLTVV.

Worth noting for this clone: Other nucleotide sequences from this sample produce the same CDR3. The V and J genes are TRBV7-9 and TRBJ2-7; D remains unclear. This CDR3 spans 11 amino acids. Germline lookup yields CDR1 SEHNR and CDR2 FQNEAQ (reference sequence). V was clipped by 3 bases and J by 4 bases, with 4 bases between them. The CDR3 loop reads CASSLQYEQYF. In DNA, the CDR3 is TGTGCCAGCAGCTTGCAATACGAGCAGTACTTC.

The genes are TRBV29-1 and TRBJ2-7, with D possibly being TRBD1 or TRBD2 (6 bases each). V lost 1 base to trimming and J lost 6 bases, with 13 bases between them. The CDR3 totals 13 residues. Germline V gene lookup returns CDR1 SQVTM and CDR2 ANQGSEA. CDR3 nucleotide sequence: TGCAGCGTTGAAGGCATTAAGGGGGGCGAGCAGTACTTC. This gives the protein CSVEGIKGGEQYF.

This sequence joins TRBV11-2 and TRBJ2-7; D is perhaps TRBD1 or TRBD2 (5 bases each). CDR3 size: 15 residues. The V end lost 1 base, the J end lost 2 bases, and 12 bases lay between the germline ends. Germline V gene sequence: CDR1 SGHAT, CDR2 FQNNGV. CDR3 sequence reads: CASSLVGDRTYEQYF. CDR3 bases: TGTGCCAGCAGCTTAGTGGGGGACCGCACCTACGAGCAGTACTTC. The full variable domain, with the rest looked up from reference TRBV11-2 and TRBJ2-7, is EAGVAQSPRYKIIEKRQSVAFWCNPISGHATLYWYQQILGQGPKLLIQFQNNGVVDDSQLPKDRFSAERLKGVDSTLKIQPAKLEDSAVYLCASSLVGDRTYEQYFGPGTRLTVT.

This clone was seen ten or more times. This sequence joins TRBV7-9 and TRBJ2-5; D could derive from TRBD1 or TRBD2 (5 bases each). The length of the CDR3 is 13 residues. Between the trimmed V and J ends, which lost 2 bases and 7 bases, there was a span of 11 bases. Germline V gene sequence: CDR1 SEHNR, CDR2 FQNEAQ (reference sequence). The CDR3 loop is CASSLPSGGTQYF. DNA of the CDR3: TGTGCCAGCAGCTTACCGTCTGGGGGGACCCAGTACTTC.

The chain employs TRBV5-1 and TRBJ2-7; 11 bases match TRBD2. The CDR3 is made up of 15 amino acids. The germline gives CDR1 SGHRS, CDR2 YFSETQ. V trimming: 1 base; J trimming: 7 bases; junction bases outside the gene matches: 7. CDR3 amino acids: CASSLQTSGASEQYF. The CDR3 bases are TGCGCCAGCAGCTTGCAGACTAGCGGGGCCTCGGAGCAGTACTTC. The full variable domain, completed using reference TRBV5-1 and TRBJ2-7, is KAGVTQTPRYLIKTRGQQVTLSCSPISGHRSVSWYQQTPGQGLQFLFEYFSETQRNKGNFPGRFSGRQFSNSRSEMNVSTLELGDSALYLCASSLQTSGASEQYFGPGTRLTVT.

On this clone: The junction does not match germline at one end; this may be a read error. The CDR3 nucleotides read TGTGCCATCAGTTCAGTGGACTATGGCTACACCTTC. This gives the protein CAISSVDYGYTF. J is TRBJ1-2 and V is TRBV28; D is unresolved. Germline lookup yields CDR1 MDHEN and CDR2 SYDVKM. The CDR3 is made up of 12 amino acids.

The J gene is TRBJ2-3, the V gene TRBV7-3; D gene uncertain. Per the germline V gene, CDR1 is SGHTA and CDR2 is FQGTGA. This CDR3 spans 15 amino acids. V was shortened by 1 base and J by 4 bases, with 12 bases between the two germline ends. CDR3 in DNA: TGTGCCAGCAGCTTAAATCCCTTGCGCGCAGATACGCAGTATTTT. Translating gives CASSLNPLRADTQYF. Full variable domain (remainder filled in from reference TRBV7-3 and TRBJ2-3): GAGVSQTPSNKVTEKGKYVELRCDPISGHTALYWYRQSLGQGPEFLIYFQGTGAADDSGLPNDRFFAVRPEGSVSTLKIQRTERGDSAVYLCASSLNPLRADTQYFGPGTRLTVL.

The rearrangement uses TRBV29-1 and TRBJ2-2, with D hard to call. Trimming removed 5 bases at V and 2 bases at J, with 6 bases between. Germline-derived CDR1 and CDR2 are SQVTM and ANQGSEA. This CDR3 is 12 amino acids long. The CDR3 DNA sequence: TGCAGCGTTTCTGAAAACACCGGGGAGCTGTTTTTT. Residues: CSVSENTGELFF.

This chain connects TRBV7-9 to TRBJ2-2; tentative D call: TRBD1 (6 bases). Per germline, CDR1 SEHNR and CDR2 FQNEAQ (reference sequence). V was cut by 3 bases and J by 1 base, with 9 bases left in between. This CDR3 spans 15 amino acids. Here the CDR3 reads CASSFQTGNTGELFF. The CDR3 DNA reads TGTGCCAGCAGCTTCCAGACAGGGAACACCGGGGAGCTGTTTTTT.

The chain links TRBV21-1 to TRBJ1-2; the table's D call, TRBD1, was not checked against the DNA. TRBV21-1 is an annotated pseudogene. The CDR3 sequence is 16 residues long. CDR3 in DNA: TGTGCCAGCAGCAAAGCGCTAGGGGGCGAGCAGGAAGGCTACACCTTC. This gives the protein CASSKALGGEQEGYTF.

This clone was counted a single time. This chain links TRBV11-2 with TRBJ2-3, with 9 bases fitting TRBD1. The CDR3 is 16 residues long. Germline CDR1 SGHAT, CDR2 FQNNGV. V lost 6 bases to trimming and J lost 3 bases; unmatched junction nucleotides: 10. The CDR3 loop is CASSRTGGAKTDTQYF. Here the CDR3 DNA reads TGTGCCAGCAGTCGTACAGGGGGCGCAAAGACAGATACGCAGTATTTT.

The CDR3 DNA is TGTGCCAGCAGCGGGCGGACATTGAGCTCTGGAAACACCATATATTTT. Amino acids: CASSGRTLSSGNTIYF. V is TRBV7-9 and J is TRBJ1-3; TRBD1 is a possible D gene (5 bases). The CDR3 length is 16 residues. Trimming took 5 bases from V and 0 from J, leaving 14 bases between them. Germline V gives CDR1 SEHNR, CDR2 FQNEAQ (reference sequence).

This sequence joins TRBV7-2 and TRBJ1-2; D remains unclear. The CDR3 covers 14 residues. Trimming removed 1 base at V and 2 bases at J, with 8 bases between. The germline gives CDR1 SGHTA, CDR2 FQGNSA. CDR3 nucleotides: TGTGCCAGCAGCTTAGTCCCGGGGAACTATGGCTACACCTTC. Residues: CASSLVPGNYGYTF. Full variable domain (outside the CDR3, taken from reference TRBV7-2 and TRBJ1-2): GAGVSQSPSNKVTEKGKDVELRCDPISGHTALYWYRQSLGQGLEFLIYFQGNSAPDKSGLPSDRFSAERTGGSVSTLTIQRTQQEDSAVYLCASSLVPGNYGYTFGSGTRLTVV.

This rearrangement joins TRBV2 to TRBJ2-7; 8 nucleotides agree with TRBD2. Per the germline V gene, CDR1 is SNHLY and CDR2 is FYNNEI. This CDR3 is built from 16 residues. Trimming removed 4 bases from V and 7 bases from J; junction bases left unmatched: 15. The CDR3 loop reads CASSAYGAGVSGEQYF. The CDR3 coding sequence is TGTGCCAGCAGTGCCTATGGAGCGGGAGTTTCAGGAGAGCAGTACTTC.